This T cell receptor beta chain emerged from a study of cytomegalovirus exposure and HLA in healthy donors. Study-level background: A later analysis reported the 120 or so validation repertoires used the same platform as the approximately 660 first-cohort repertoires.

Study-wide findings and caveats: Cytomegalovirus association was assigned to more than 150 TCR beta chains. The TCR clusters that emerged in the first cohort tended, a later analysis found, to co-occur in the roughly 110 validation repertoires.

Profiling relied on immunoSEQ multiplex PCR, and the TCRdb table lists in-frame clones only, not all of them. Here the sample spans roughly 120,000 clones, about nine tenths being singletons. This clone has only a few counts. What it binds is unknown. Sequencing input: PBMCs. This sequence originates from a woman aged 18-29 years in good health and CMV-seronegative.

CDR3: CAWSGLSEDQPQHF. The DNA of the CDR3 is TGTGCCTGGAGTGGCTTGTCGGAGGATCAGCCCCAGCATTTT. This chain uses TRBV30 with TRBJ1-5; no reliable D call. The CDR3 length is 14 residues. V was trimmed by 1 base and J by 5 bases, leaving 12 bases between them. Germline CDR1 reads GTSNPN; CDR2 reads SVGIG (reference sequence).